This TCR beta chain came from a study of identical twins. CDR1 and CDR2 from the germline V gene are LGHDT and YNNKEL (reference sequence). With 1 base removed from V and 5 bases from J, the gap between germline ends came to 6 bases. The CDR3 is made up of 12 amino acids. TCRdb processed the 5' RACE reads anew with MiXCR; each CDR3 protein has one entry. The table shows about 260,000 distinct CDR3 sequences, with approximately 7% occurring only once. The data also belong to a second study, concerning yellow fever vaccine responses in identical twins.

Sequenced material: memory (CD45RO+) T cells sorted from blood. The source is a woman aged 18-29 years in good health. The chain combines TRBV3-1 with TRBJ2-7, with D hard to call. CDR3 sequence (DNA): TGTGCCAGCAGCCAAGTTACCCACGAGCAGTACTTC. Translating it yields CASSQVTHEQYF.